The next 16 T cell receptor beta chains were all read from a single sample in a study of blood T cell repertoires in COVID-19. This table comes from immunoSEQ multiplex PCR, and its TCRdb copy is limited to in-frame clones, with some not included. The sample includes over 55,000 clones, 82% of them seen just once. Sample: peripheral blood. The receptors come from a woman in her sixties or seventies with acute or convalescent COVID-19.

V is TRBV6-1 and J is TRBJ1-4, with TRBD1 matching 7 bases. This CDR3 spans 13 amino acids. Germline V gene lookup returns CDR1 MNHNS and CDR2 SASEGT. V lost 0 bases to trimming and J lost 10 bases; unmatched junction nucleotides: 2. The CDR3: CASSEASGGKLFF. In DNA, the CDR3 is TGTGCCAGCAGTGAAGCGTCAGGGGGAAAACTGTTTTTT.

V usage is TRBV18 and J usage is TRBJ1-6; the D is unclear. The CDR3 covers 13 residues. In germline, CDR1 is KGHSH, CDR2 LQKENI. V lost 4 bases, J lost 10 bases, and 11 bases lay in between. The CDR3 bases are TGTGCCAGCTCACGCGGGTTAGGGTCACCCCTCCACTTT. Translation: CASSRGLGSPLHF. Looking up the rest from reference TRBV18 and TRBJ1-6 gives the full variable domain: NAGVMQNPRHLVRRRGQEARLRCSPMKGHSHVYWYRQLPEEGLKFMVYLQKENIIDESGMPKERFSAEFPKEGPSILRIQQVVRGDSAAYFCASSRGLGSPLHFGNGTRLTVT.

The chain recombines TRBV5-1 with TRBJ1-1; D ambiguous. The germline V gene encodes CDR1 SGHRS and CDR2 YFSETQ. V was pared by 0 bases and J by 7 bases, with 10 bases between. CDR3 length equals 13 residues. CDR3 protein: CASSLGVLNEAFF. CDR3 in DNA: TGCGCCAGCAGCTTGGGCGTCCTAAATGAAGCTTTCTTT.

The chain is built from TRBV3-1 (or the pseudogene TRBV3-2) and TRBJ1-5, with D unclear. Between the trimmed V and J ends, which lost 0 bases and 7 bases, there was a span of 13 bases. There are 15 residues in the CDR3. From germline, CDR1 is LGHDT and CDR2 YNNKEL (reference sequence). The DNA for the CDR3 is TGTGCCAGCAGCCAAGATCGGTCGGCGCGGCAGCCCCAGCATTTT. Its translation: CASSQDRSARQPQHF.

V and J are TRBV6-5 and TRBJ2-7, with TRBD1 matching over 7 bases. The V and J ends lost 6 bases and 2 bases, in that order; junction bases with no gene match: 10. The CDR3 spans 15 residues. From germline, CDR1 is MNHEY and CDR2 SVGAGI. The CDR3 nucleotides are TGTGCCAGCAGAAAACAGGGGCTTTTGGCCTACGAGCAGTACTTC. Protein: CASRKQGLLAYEQYF.

For the CDR3, the DNA is TGTGCCAGCAGTTTTCAGGGGGGGAACACTGAAGCTTTCTTT. Its translation: CASSFQGGNTEAFF. The gene calls are TRBV27 and TRBJ1-1; 7 nucleotides align to TRBD1. This CDR3 comprises 14 residues. Germline trimming cut 3 bases from V and 1 base from J; bases unmatched to any gene: 2. The germline V gene has CDR1 MNHEY and CDR2 SMNVEV (reference sequence).

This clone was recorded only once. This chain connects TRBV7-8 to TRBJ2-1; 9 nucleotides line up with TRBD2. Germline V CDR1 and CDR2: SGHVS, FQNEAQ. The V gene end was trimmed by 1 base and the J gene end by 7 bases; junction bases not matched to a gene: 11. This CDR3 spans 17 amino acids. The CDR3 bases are TGTGCCAGCAGCTTAGACCCTAGCGGGGTACTGAAGAATGAGCAGTTCTTC. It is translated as CASSLDPSGVLKNEQFF. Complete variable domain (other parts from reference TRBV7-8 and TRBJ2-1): GAGVSQSPRYKVAKRGQDVALRCDPISGHVSLFWYQQALGQGPEFLTYFQNEAQLDKSGLPSDRFFAERPEGSVSTLKIQRTQQEDSAVYLCASSLDPSGVLKNEQFFGPGTRLTVL.

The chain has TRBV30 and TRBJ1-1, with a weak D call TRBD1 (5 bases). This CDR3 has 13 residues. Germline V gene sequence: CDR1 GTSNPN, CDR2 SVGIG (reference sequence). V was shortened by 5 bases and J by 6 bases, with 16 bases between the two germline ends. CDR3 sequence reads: CAWASGGRAEAFF. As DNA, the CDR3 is TGTGCCTGGGCCTCCGGGGGGAGGGCTGAAGCTTTCTTT.

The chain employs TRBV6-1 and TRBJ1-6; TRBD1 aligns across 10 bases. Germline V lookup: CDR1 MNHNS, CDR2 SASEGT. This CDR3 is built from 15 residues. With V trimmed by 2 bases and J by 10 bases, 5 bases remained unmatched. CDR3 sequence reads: CASSEWDRGSSPLHF. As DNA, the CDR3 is TGTGCCAGCAGTGAATGGGACAGGGGATCCTCACCCCTCCACTTT.

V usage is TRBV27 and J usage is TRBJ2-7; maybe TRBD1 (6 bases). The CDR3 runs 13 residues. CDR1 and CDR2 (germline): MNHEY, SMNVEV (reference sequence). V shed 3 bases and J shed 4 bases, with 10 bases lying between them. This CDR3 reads CASSFGQRYEQYF. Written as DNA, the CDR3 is TGTGCCAGCAGTTTCGGACAGAGATACGAGCAGTACTTC.

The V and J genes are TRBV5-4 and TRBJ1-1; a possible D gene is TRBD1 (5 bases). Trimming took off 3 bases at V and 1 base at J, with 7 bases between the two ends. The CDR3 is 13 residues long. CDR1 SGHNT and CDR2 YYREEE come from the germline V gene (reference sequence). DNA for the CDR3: TGTGCCAGCAGCTCCCAGGGGAACACTGAAGCTTTCTTT. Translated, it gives CASSSQGNTEAFF.

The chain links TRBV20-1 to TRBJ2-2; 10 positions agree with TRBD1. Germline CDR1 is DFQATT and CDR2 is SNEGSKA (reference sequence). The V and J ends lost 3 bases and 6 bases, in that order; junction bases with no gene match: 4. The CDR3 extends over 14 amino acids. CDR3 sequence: CSASAGTGAGELFF. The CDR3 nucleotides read TGCAGTGCTAGTGCCGGGACAGGGGCCGGGGAGCTGTTTTTT.

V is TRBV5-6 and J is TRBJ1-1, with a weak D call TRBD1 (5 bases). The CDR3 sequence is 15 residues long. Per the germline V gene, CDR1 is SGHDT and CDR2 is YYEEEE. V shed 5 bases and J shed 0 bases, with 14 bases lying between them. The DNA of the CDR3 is TGTGCCAGCAGACCTGACGGGGGAATGAACACTGAAGCTTTCTTT. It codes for CASRPDGGMNTEAFF.

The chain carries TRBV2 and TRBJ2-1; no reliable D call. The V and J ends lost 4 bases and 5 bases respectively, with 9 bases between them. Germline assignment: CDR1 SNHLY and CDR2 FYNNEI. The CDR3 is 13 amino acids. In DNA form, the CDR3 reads TGTGCCAGCAGTGTTGTAGATAACAATGAGCAGTTCTTC. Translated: CASSVVDNNEQFF. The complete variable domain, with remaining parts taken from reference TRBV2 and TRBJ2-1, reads EPEVTQTPSHQVTQMGQEVILRCVPISNHLYFYWYRQILGQKVEFLVSFYNNEISEKSEIFDDQFSVERPDGSNFTLKIRSTKLEDSAMYFCASSVVDNNEQFFGPGTRLTVL.

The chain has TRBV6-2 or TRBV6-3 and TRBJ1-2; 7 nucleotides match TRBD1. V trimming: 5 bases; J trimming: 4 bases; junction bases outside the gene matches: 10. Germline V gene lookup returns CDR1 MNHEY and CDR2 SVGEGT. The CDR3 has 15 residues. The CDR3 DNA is TGTGCCAGCAGTCCAAGGGGGAGACAGGGCTATGGCTACACCTTC. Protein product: CASSPRGRQGYGYTF.

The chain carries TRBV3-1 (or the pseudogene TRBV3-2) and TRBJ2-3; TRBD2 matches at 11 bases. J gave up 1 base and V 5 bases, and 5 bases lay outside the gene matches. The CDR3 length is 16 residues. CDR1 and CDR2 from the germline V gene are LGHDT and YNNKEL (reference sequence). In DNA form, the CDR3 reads TGTGCCAGCAGCTTCCTAGCGGGGGGCGGCACAGATACGCAGTATTTT. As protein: CASSFLAGGGTDTQYF.